What follows are 22 T cell receptor beta chains derived from one specimen sequenced in a study of blood T cells in healthy people across ages. The second PCR ran roughly 6 to 11 cycles with a sample-barcoded 5' primer and J-beta primers. TCRdb reprocessed the 5' RACE reads via MiXCR and lists one record per CDR3 protein. The sample gives nearly 1 million distinct CDR3 sequences, approximately 50% of which show up once; about 21% is in the top ten. Sequencing was done on a sample of blood. The receptor source for this set is a woman in her sixties in good health.

This clonotype was observed a handful of times. The J gene is TRBJ2-3, the V gene TRBV29-1; TRBD1 is a possible D gene (7 bases). V lost 3 bases and J lost 4, with 11 bases in between. CDR3 length: 13 amino acids. CDR1 is SQVTM, CDR2 ANQGSEA, per germline. Here the CDR3 DNA reads TGCAGCGTTGACAGGGGGGCATCAGATACGCAGTATTTT. Translation: CSVDRGASDTQYF.

This CDR3 is CASSLGPFGADTQYF. For the CDR3, the DNA is TGTGCCAGCAGCTTAGGTCCGTTCGGGGCAGATACGCAGTATTTT. The chain joins TRBV11-2 to TRBJ2-3, with D possibly TRBD2 on 5 matching bases. The CDR3 is 15 residues long. The V gene's germline CDR1 is SGHAT and CDR2 FQNNGV. Trimming pared 1 base from V and 4 bases from J, leaving 12 bases between.

The chain has TRBV5-1 and TRBJ2-3; the match to TRBD2 covers 9 bases. The CDR3 contains 15 residues. Germline-derived CDR1 and CDR2 are SGHRS and YFSETQ. V gave up 2 bases and J gave up 4 bases; unmatched junction bases: 5. CDR3 coding DNA: TGCGCCAGCAGCTTACAGCGGGAGGTAGCAGATACGCAGTATTTT. This sequence encodes CASSLQREVADTQYF.

This clonotype came up a few times. The V and J genes are TRBV7-2 and TRBJ2-5; 7 bases line up with TRBD2. The CDR3 spans 18 residues. The germline gives CDR1 SGHTA, CDR2 FQGNSA. V shed 1 base, J shed 5 bases, and the junction held 16 bases outside the gene matches. The chain's CDR3 is CASSLVKWEGLRKETQYF. The CDR3 bases are TGTGCCAGCAGCTTAGTTAAGTGGGAGGGCCTTCGTAAGGAGACCCAGTACTTC.

J is TRBJ2-5 and V is TRBV7-3, with D possibly being TRBD1 or TRBD2 (6 bases each). The CDR3 extends over 16 amino acids. The germline V gene encodes CDR1 SGHTA and CDR2 FQGTGA. With 5 bases removed from V and 2 bases from J, the gap between germline ends came to 18 bases. The CDR3 bases are TGTGCCAGCAGCCCACACCCCAGGGGACTTCAAGAGACCCAGTACTTC. This encodes CASSPHPRGLQETQYF.

This clonotype was detected a few times. The genes are TRBV5-5 and TRBJ1-2; D may be TRBD1 (6 bases). The CDR3 runs 17 residues. Germline V gene lookup returns CDR1 SGHKS and CDR2 YYEKEE (reference sequence). V gave up 2 bases and J gave up 2 bases, with 19 bases separating them. This CDR3 is CASSFLPPGQTNYGYTF. The CDR3 DNA reads TGTGCCAGCAGCTTTTTGCCGCCGGGACAAACGAACTATGGCTACACCTTC.

The V and J genes are TRBV12-5 and TRBJ2-7; 10 bases are a match to TRBD2. Per germline, CDR1 LGHNT and CDR2 FRNRAP. This CDR3 has 15 amino acids. V lost 4 bases to trimming and J lost 6 bases; unmatched junction nucleotides: 9. The DNA for the CDR3 is TGTGCTAGTGGTTCCCTAAGCGGGAGGGGGGGCGAGCAGTACTTC. It is translated as CASGSLSGRGGEQYF.

V and J are TRBV15 and TRBJ1-4; D unclear. Germline-derived CDR1 and CDR2 are LNHNV and YYDKDF (reference sequence). Trimming took off 5 bases at V and 10 bases at J, with 11 bases between the two ends. This CDR3 spans 12 amino acids. CDR3 loop: CATSWEGVKLFF. The DNA of the CDR3 is TGTGCCACCAGCTGGGAGGGAGTAAAACTGTTTTTT.

V usage is TRBV7-8 and J usage is TRBJ1-2, with D possibly TRBD1 on 5 matching bases. Trimming took 5 bases from V and 5 from J, leaving 12 bases between them. There are 13 residues in the CDR3. Per the germline V gene, CDR1 is SGHVS and CDR2 is FQNEAQ. Here the CDR3 reads CASSTPGGYGYTF. In DNA form, the CDR3 reads TGTGCCAGCAGCACCCCGGGGGGGTATGGCTACACCTTC. Using reference TRBV7-8 and TRBJ1-2 for the parts outside the CDR3, the full variable domain is GAGVSQSPRYKVAKRGQDVALRCDPISGHVSLFWYQQALGQGPEFLTYFQNEAQLDKSGLPSDRFFAERPEGSVSTLKIQRTQQEDSAVYLCASSTPGGYGYTFGSGTRLTVV.

CDR3 amino acids: CASSQETPDSSGYEQYF. The CDR3 DNA is TGCGCCAGCAGCCAAGAAACCCCGGATTCTAGCGGCTACGAGCAGTACTTC. This chain connects TRBV4-1 to TRBJ2-4, with 7 bases aligning to TRBD2. The J call may be wrong; the DNA end is better matched by TRBJ2-7. Germline-derived CDR1 and CDR2 are MGHRA and YSYEKL. The CDR3 totals 17 residues.

This clonotype was observed a few times. This chain uses TRBV24-1 with TRBJ2-5, with D maybe TRBD2 (5 bases). Trimming took 6 bases from V and 6 from J, leaving 10 bases between them. CDR3 size: 12 residues. From germline, CDR1 is KGHDR and CDR2 SFDVKD. The CDR3 is CATSNTGKTQYF. Written as DNA, the CDR3 is TGTGCCACCAGTAATACGGGAAAGACCCAGTACTTC.

The V gene is TRBV20-1, the J gene TRBJ2-1, with D perhaps matching TRBD2 (5 bases). The CDR3 has 12 residues. The V and J ends lost 3 bases and 7 bases respectively, with 10 bases between them. Germline CDR1 is DFQATT and CDR2 is SNEGSKA (reference sequence). The CDR3 DNA reads TGCAGTGCTAGCATGGGGAGAAATGAGCAGTTCTTC. Translation: CSASMGRNEQFF.

The V gene is TRBV7-2, the J gene TRBJ2-1; D may be TRBD2 (5 bases). V lost 3 bases and J 8 bases, leaving 8 bases between the germline ends. CDR1 is SGHTA, CDR2 FQGNSA, per germline. The CDR3 sequence is 12 residues long. CDR3 sequence reads: CASSFLRDEQFF. CDR3 nucleotide sequence: TGTGCCAGCAGCTTTCTGAGGGATGAGCAGTTCTTC.

V gene TRBV7-9 combines with J gene TRBJ2-1, with D perhaps matching TRBD1 or TRBD2 (6 bases each). In germline, CDR1 is SEHNR, CDR2 FQNEAQ (reference sequence). V lost 2 bases and J lost 6, with 14 bases in between. This CDR3 region has 15 residues. The CDR3 nucleotides are TGTGCCAGCAGCTTAACCGTAGAGGGGGGCAATGAGCAGTTCTTC. It is translated as CASSLTVEGGNEQFF.

This clonotype was picked up a small number of times. V is TRBV11-2 and J is TRBJ2-7; no clear D gene. Between the trimmed V and J ends, which lost 5 bases and 6 bases, there was a span of 17 bases. The CDR3 covers 14 residues. Germline V gene lookup returns CDR1 SGHAT and CDR2 FQNNGV. The CDR3 DNA follows: TGTGCCAGCAGCCCACCGGGCTTCCTTGCCGAGCAGTACTTC. It translates to CASSPPGFLAEQYF.

In its sample, this clonotype was seen a few times. This sequence joins TRBV20-1 and TRBJ2-7, with D perhaps TRBD2 (6 bases). Trimming cost V 0 bases and J 0 bases, with 12 bases left between them. Germline V gene lookup returns CDR1 DFQATT and CDR2 SNEGSKA (reference sequence). There are 15 residues in the CDR3. CDR3 in amino acids: CSAREFSGNSYEQYF. The CDR3 DNA sequence: TGCAGTGCTAGAGAGTTTAGCGGAAACTCCTACGAGCAGTACTTC.

The chain uses TRBV12-3 or TRBV12-4 and TRBJ2-1; D might be TRBD1 or TRBD2, each matching 5 bases. The CDR3 totals 15 residues. V lost 5 bases and J 12 bases, leaving 23 bases between the germline ends. The CDR3 region has the DNA TGTGCCAGCAGTCCCAGGGCCCCGGGACGCGTGGGGCAGTTCTTC. Encoded protein: CASSPRAPGRVGQFF.

This clonotype turned up a few times. The CDR3 nucleotides read TGTGCCAGCAGATCTAACTGGGACCTAACCTACGAGCAGTACTTC. This codes for CASRSNWDLTYEQYF. V and J are TRBV7-9 and TRBJ2-7; either TRBD1 or TRBD2 may supply D (5 bases each). V gave up 6 bases and J gave up 2 bases, with 17 bases separating them. The length of the CDR3 is 15 residues. Germline CDR1 reads SEHNR; CDR2 reads FQNEAQ (reference sequence).

This clonotype appeared many times. The chain recombines TRBV5-1 with TRBJ2-7; 9 positions agree with TRBD1. Germline V CDR1 and CDR2: SGHRS, YFSETQ. The trim removed 5 bases at V and 2 bases at J, leaving 8 bases unmatched. CDR3 size: 15 residues. The CDR3 loop is CASSYHRDRAYEQYF. CDR3 coding DNA: TGCGCCAGCAGTTACCACCGGGACAGGGCCTACGAGCAGTACTTC.

This sequence joins TRBV20-1 and TRBJ2-3; D not certain. Per the germline V gene, CDR1 is DFQATT and CDR2 is SNEGSKA (reference sequence). V gave up 8 bases and J gave up 6 bases, with 9 bases separating them. This CDR3 has 10 amino acids. The CDR3 is CSSGGDTQYF. DNA of the CDR3: TGCAGTTCTGGTGGGGATACGCAGTATTTT.

J is TRBJ2-3 and V is TRBV6-5; perhaps D is TRBD1 or TRBD2 (5 bases each). The CDR3 has 14 residues. V lost 7 bases and J 2 bases, leaving 13 bases between the germline ends. Germline loops: CDR1 MNHEY, CDR2 SVGAGI. The CDR3 coding sequence is TGTGCCAGCAAATGGGCAGGGACCACAGATACGCAGTATTTT. Encoded protein: CASKWAGTTDTQYF.

This rearrangement joins TRBV3-1 to TRBJ1-2, with TRBD1 as a possible D gene (5 bases). The germline V and J ends were trimmed by 0 bases and 8 bases, with 19 bases remaining between them. The CDR3 has 16 amino acids. The germline CDR1 and CDR2 sequences are LGHDT and YNNKEL (reference sequence). The CDR3 sequence: CASSQEFGRETSGYTF. In nucleotides, the CDR3 is TGTGCCAGCAGCCAAGAATTCGGCAGGGAAACGAGCGGCTACACCTTC. Variable domain in full (rest from reference TRBV3-1 and TRBJ1-2): DTAVSQTPKYLVTQMGNDKSIKCEQNLGHDTMYWYKQDSKKFLKIMFSYNNKELIINETVPNRFSPKSPDKAHLNLHINSLELGDSAVYFCASSQEFGRETSGYTFGSGTRLTVV.